Presented here are 24 T cell receptor beta chains from one specimen sequenced in a study of blood T cell repertoires in COVID-19. Measured with immunoSEQ multiplex PCR; TCRdb has only the in-frame clones, and not every one. The sample yields 250,000 to 350,000 clones, 80% to 90% seen once. The sequenced sample was PBMCs or T cells enriched from blood (not recorded which). The receptors come from a woman in her twenties or thirties who had recovered from COVID-19.

The V call is TRBV10-3, the J call TRBJ2-7; 7 bases map to TRBD2. The CDR3 contains 14 residues. Germline CDR1 reads ENHRY; CDR2 reads SYGVKD. J was trimmed by 2 bases and V by 10 bases; bases with no gene match: 11. CDR3 bases: TGTGCCAACTCTTCGGGAGGCCCCACCTACGAGCAGTACTTC. This sequence encodes CANSSGGPTYEQYF.

The chain joins TRBV7-9 to TRBJ1-2; 12 nucleotides line up with TRBD1. This CDR3 region has 15 residues. The V gene end was trimmed by 5 bases and the J gene end by 7 bases; junction bases not matched to a gene: 8. In germline, CDR1 is SEHNR, CDR2 FQNEAQ (reference sequence). CDR3 bases: TGTGCCAGCAGCGAAGAGGGACAGGGGGCGCCTGGCTACACCTTC. It yields the protein CASSEEGQGAPGYTF.

The V and J genes are TRBV7-3 and TRBJ2-1; TRBD2 agrees at 10 bases. Trimming at V came to 4 bases and at J to 7 bases, leaving 10 bases not matched to a gene. This CDR3 has 16 residues. Germline V gene lookup returns CDR1 SGHTA and CDR2 FQGTGA. The CDR3 region is CASSSSSGRARNEQFF. In DNA, the CDR3 is TGTGCCAGCAGCTCCTCAAGCGGGAGGGCCAGGAATGAGCAGTTCTTC.

The J gene is TRBJ1-1, the V gene TRBV19; 8 bases match TRBD1. This CDR3 contains 15 residues. Germline trimming cut 6 bases from V and 3 bases from J; bases unmatched to any gene: 9. Germline V gene data show CDR1 as LNHDA and CDR2 as SQIVND (reference sequence). CDR3: CASSPDRGRHTEAFF. For the CDR3, the DNA is TGTGCCAGTAGCCCTGACAGGGGACGGCACACTGAAGCTTTCTTT.

In this sample, this clone turned up once. The genes are TRBV28 and TRBJ2-5, with D perhaps TRBD2 (5 bases). The CDR3 extends over 12 amino acids. V lost 1 base and J 13 bases, leaving 13 bases between the germline ends. CDR1 and CDR2 (germline): MDHEN, SYDVKM. In DNA, the CDR3 is TGTGCCAGCAGTTTATTGAGGGAAGGTCTGTACTTC. It is translated as CASSLLREGLYF.

A few counts support this clone. V is TRBV6-4 and J is TRBJ2-2, with TRBD1 as a possible D gene (6 bases). The CDR3 is made up of 14 amino acids. The germline gives CDR1 MRHNA, CDR2 SNTAGT. Trimming took 3 bases from V and 3 from J, leaving 8 bases between them. CDR3 protein: CASSEGAHTGELFF. In nucleotides, the CDR3 is TGTGCCAGCAGTGAGGGGGCGCACACCGGGGAGCTGTTTTTT.

This clone showed up just a few times. This sequence joins TRBV5-1 and TRBJ1-2; TRBD1 matches 7 bases. Germline V gene lookup returns CDR1 SGHRS and CDR2 YFSETQ. V shed 0 bases and J 5 bases; nucleotides not matched to a gene: 13. The CDR3 runs to 17 residues. The CDR3 loop reads CASSLASDRTTGYGYTF. For the CDR3, the DNA is TGCGCCAGCAGCTTGGCCTCGGACAGGACTACAGGTTATGGCTACACCTTC.

V and J are TRBV7-6 and TRBJ2-3; 7 bases are shared with TRBD2. The CDR3 is made up of 18 amino acids. Unmatched junction bases numbered 12, after V lost 2 bases and J lost 1 base. Germline V CDR1 and CDR2: SGHVS, FNYEAQ. CDR3 in amino acids: CASSLLAAERYGTDTQYF. CDR3 DNA: TGTGCCAGCAGCTTACTAGCGGCGGAGCGTTATGGCACAGATACGCAGTATTTT.

This rearrangement joins TRBV19 to TRBJ2-3, with D tentatively TRBD2 (6 bases). The V end lost 5 bases, the J end lost 0 bases, and 18 bases lay between the germline ends. CDR1 is LNHDA and CDR2 is SQIVND in the germline V gene (reference sequence). The CDR3 sequence is 17 residues long. The CDR3: CASSVPGLRPSTDTQYF. The CDR3 nucleotides read TGTGCCAGTAGTGTCCCGGGACTCCGCCCTAGCACAGATACGCAGTATTTT.

The genes are TRBV3-1 (or the pseudogene TRBV3-2) and TRBJ1-1; D gene ambiguous. Germline V gives CDR1 LGHDT, CDR2 YNNKEL (reference sequence). The CDR3 has 13 amino acids. V lost 5 bases to trimming and J lost 1 base, with 8 bases between them. CDR3 DNA: TGTGCCAGCAGCAAGCCGTCGAACACTGAAGCTTTCTTT. It is translated as CASSKPSNTEAFF.

V is TRBV28 and J is TRBJ2-1, with D perhaps matching TRBD1 (6 bases). The CDR3 contains 13 residues. Germline assignment: CDR1 MDHEN and CDR2 SYDVKM. Trimming stripped 7 bases from V and 11 bases from J, with 18 bases between. In DNA, the CDR3 is TGTGCCAGCAACCCTTTGGTGAGGGACAAGCAGTTCTTC. Protein sequence: CASNPLVRDKQFF.

The rearrangement uses TRBV24-1 and TRBJ2-1; 9 bases align to TRBD2. This CDR3 region has 15 residues. The V gene's germline CDR1 is KGHDR and CDR2 SFDVKD. Unmatched junction bases numbered 6, after V lost 5 bases and J lost 5 bases. Here the CDR3 reads CATSVSLAGNNEQFF. The CDR3, as DNA: TGTGCCACCAGTGTAAGTCTAGCGGGGAACAATGAGCAGTTCTTC.

The CDR3 sequence is CAISGGQGIALPYNEQFF. The CDR3 nucleotides are TGTGCCATCAGTGGAGGACAGGGTATCGCCCTCCCCTACAATGAGCAGTTCTTC. The chain uses TRBV10-3 and TRBJ2-1; 8 nucleotides line up with TRBD1. The CDR3 totals 18 residues. The ends lost 4 bases at V and 2 bases at J; junction bases unmatched: 13. Germline V gene data show CDR1 as ENHRY and CDR2 as SYGVKD.

The gene calls are TRBV28 and TRBJ2-7; 7 bases agree with TRBD2. V trimming: 6 bases; J trimming: 6 bases; junction bases outside the gene matches: 17. The CDR3 totals 16 residues. In germline, CDR1 is MDHEN, CDR2 SYDVKM. The CDR3 DNA is TGTGCCAGCAGGAGAAGGGGAGGGCTACCTTCGGCCGAGCAGTACTTC. Translation gives CASRRRGGLPSAEQYF.

V usage is TRBV5-1 and J usage is TRBJ2-1; TRBD2 matches 8 bases. The CDR3 runs 15 residues. CDR1 and CDR2 from the germline V gene are SGHRS and YFSETQ. V shed 4 bases, J shed 0 bases, and the junction held 3 bases outside the gene matches. CDR3 sequence reads: CASSQSGSSYNEQFF. Here the CDR3 DNA reads TGCGCCAGCAGCCAGAGCGGGAGCTCCTACAATGAGCAGTTCTTC.

V is TRBV28 and J is TRBJ1-5, with 12 bases fitting TRBD1. This CDR3 region has 14 residues. In germline, CDR1 is MDHEN, CDR2 SYDVKM. The V gene end was trimmed by 5 bases and the J gene end by 5 bases; junction bases not matched to a gene: 1. The CDR3 sequence is CASSRDRGHQPQHF. DNA of the CDR3: TGTGCCAGCAGTAGGGACAGGGGGCATCAGCCCCAGCATTTT.

The chain links TRBV5-4 to TRBJ2-3; TRBD2 matches at 11 bases. Germline V gene data show CDR1 as SGHNT and CDR2 as YYREEE (reference sequence). CDR3 size: 16 residues. The junction had 10 bases not matched to a gene; V was cut back by 5 bases and J by 5 bases. The CDR3 loop reads CASRPVLAGGQDTQYF. CDR3 coding DNA: TGTGCCAGCAGACCGGTCCTAGCGGGGGGTCAAGATACGCAGTATTTT.

V and J are TRBV6-5 and TRBJ1-1; no clear D. The CDR3 spans 13 residues. CDR1 and CDR2 (germline): MNHEY, SVGAGI. V shed 6 bases and J shed 3 bases, with 11 bases lying between them. CDR3 coding DNA: TGTGCCAGCAGCGGGTTCTCCTACACTGAAGCTTTCTTT. Translating gives CASSGFSYTEAFF.

This chain uses TRBV19 with TRBJ2-1; no clear D. Germline V CDR1 and CDR2: LNHDA, SQIVND (reference sequence). Trimming left V 7 bases short and J 6 bases short, with 13 bases between. The CDR3 is made up of 13 amino acids. The CDR3 nucleotides read TGTGCCAGTACCGCAAGCCCCGGCAATGAGCAGTTCTTC. Residues: CASTASPGNEQFF.

V is TRBV10-2 and J is TRBJ1-1; the D is unclear. This CDR3 is built from 14 residues. Germline V gene sequence: CDR1 WSHSY, CDR2 SAAADI. The V and J ends lost 3 bases and 5 bases respectively, with 13 bases between them. This chain's CDR3 is CASSEQPGQTEAFF. DNA of the CDR3: TGCGCCAGCAGTGAACAACCAGGTCAAACTGAAGCTTTCTTT.

CDR3: CASSESTGRADTQYF. CDR3 in DNA: TGCGCCAGCAGTGAGTCTACAGGGCGGGCGGATACGCAGTATTTT. The rearrangement links TRBV10-1 to TRBJ2-3, with a tentative D call TRBD1 (6 bases). The CDR3 extends over 15 amino acids. Between the trimmed V and J ends, which lost 0 bases and 6 bases, there was a span of 13 bases. Germline CDR1 and CDR2: WNHNN and SYGVQD (reference sequence).

In DNA, the CDR3 is TGTGCCAGCAAGCGGGACAGGTTTAATGAAAAACTGTTTTTT. It specifies CASKRDRFNEKLFF. This rearrangement joins TRBV2 to TRBJ1-4; 8 bases are shared with TRBD1. This CDR3 is built from 14 residues. Trimming took 7 bases from V and 4 from J; bases not matched to a gene: 5. Looked up from germline, CDR1 is SNHLY and CDR2 is FYNNEI.

V usage is TRBV10-3 and J usage is TRBJ1-1; TRBD1 matches at 7 bases. V lost 10 bases and J lost 4; bases outside the gene matches: 12. The CDR3 runs 14 residues. Germline CDR1 and CDR2: ENHRY and SYGVKD. This chain's CDR3 is CATWQGGRTTEAFF. Here the CDR3 DNA reads TGTGCCACCTGGCAGGGGGGCAGAACCACTGAAGCTTTCTTT.

This clone was picked up one time. The chain joins TRBV7-7 to TRBJ2-5, with D perhaps matching TRBD2 (5 bases). Between the trimmed V and J ends, which lost 2 bases and 3 bases, there was a span of 13 bases. This CDR3 has 15 residues. Germline V gives CDR1 SSHAT, CDR2 FNYEAQ (reference sequence). The CDR3, as DNA: TGTGCCAGCAGCTTATCGATAGCGTACGAAGAGACCCAGTACTTC. This sequence encodes CASSLSIAYEETQYF.